This T cell receptor beta chain is drawn from a study of cytomegalovirus exposure and HLA in healthy donors. The PCR ran on 60 Vbeta and 13 Jbeta primers. Using immunoSEQ multiplex PCR, the repertoire was profiled, and TCRdb retains in-frame clones only, with some absent. The sample records fewer than 250,000 clones, about 81% being singletons. Per germline, CDR1 SGDLS and CDR2 YYNGEE. This CDR3 has 15 residues. With 0 bases removed from V and 6 bases from J, the gap between germline ends came to 16 bases. Regarding this clone: Its antigen is still unknown.

Study results and caveats: For TCR beta chains, V- and J-gene trimming was later linked to a missense DCLRE1C variant.

The sequencing sample was made of PBMCs. This receptor was taken from a middle-aged man in good health and CMV-seropositive. The chain links TRBV9 to TRBJ2-7, with D uncertain. The CDR3 bases are TGTGCCAGCAGCGTAGACTGGGCTGGTTCTGGCGAGCAGTACTTC. Translating gives CASSVDWAGSGEQYF.